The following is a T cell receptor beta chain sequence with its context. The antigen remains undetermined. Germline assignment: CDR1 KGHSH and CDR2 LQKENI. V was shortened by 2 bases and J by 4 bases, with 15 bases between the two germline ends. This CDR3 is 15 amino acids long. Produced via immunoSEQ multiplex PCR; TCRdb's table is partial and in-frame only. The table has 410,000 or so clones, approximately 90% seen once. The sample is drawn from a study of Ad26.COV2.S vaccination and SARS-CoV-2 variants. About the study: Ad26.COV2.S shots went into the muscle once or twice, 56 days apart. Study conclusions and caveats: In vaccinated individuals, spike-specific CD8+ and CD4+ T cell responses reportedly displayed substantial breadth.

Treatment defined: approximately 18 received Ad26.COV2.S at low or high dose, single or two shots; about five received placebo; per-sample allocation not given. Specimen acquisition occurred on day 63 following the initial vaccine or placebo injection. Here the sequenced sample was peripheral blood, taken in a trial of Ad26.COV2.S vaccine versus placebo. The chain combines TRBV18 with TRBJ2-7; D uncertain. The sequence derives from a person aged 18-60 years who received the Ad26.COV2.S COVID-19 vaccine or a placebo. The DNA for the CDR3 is TGTGCCAGCTCACCAACCCCAGGTGAAATTTACGAGCAGTACTTC. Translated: CASSPTPGEIYEQYF.